Listed here are 26 T cell receptor beta chains from one sample, sequenced in a study of control samples from healthy donors and cancer patients (dated by TCRdb to about 2020). The method behind the library was the immunoSEQ multiplex PCR assay. Held by TCRdb, this immuneACCESS table contains in-frame sequences only and omits some clones. Under half of the omission traces to an unresolved V gene where checked; the cause of the rest is unknown. This sample has some 130,000 clones in its table, and about 90% of those were observed once. Clones ranked in the top ten supply about 2.2% of the sample. The sequenced sample consisted of blood. The receptor set was obtained from a woman in her forties or fifties in good health.

The chain combines TRBV6-4 with TRBJ1-1; D unclear. The V gene's germline CDR1 is MRHNA and CDR2 SNTAGT. The CDR3 is made up of 14 amino acids. With 5 bases removed from V and 0 bases from J, the gap between germline ends came to 10 bases. The CDR3 protein is CASSPTSMNTEAFF. CDR3 nucleotides: TGTGCCAGCAGTCCGACATCCATGAACACTGAAGCTTTCTTT.

The rearrangement links TRBV3-1 (or the pseudogene TRBV3-2) to TRBJ2-5, with 7 nucleotides matching TRBD1. The CDR3 sequence is 15 residues long. V shed 4 bases and J 4 bases; nucleotides not matched to a gene: 9. Germline CDR1 is LGHDT and CDR2 is YNNKEL (reference sequence). CDR3 loop: CASSPGLDRRETQYF. The CDR3 bases are TGTGCCAGCAGCCCCGGGCTGGACAGGAGAGAGACCCAGTACTTC.

This clone occurred a few times. The sample has other DNA sequences that encode this CDR3 too. The chain combines TRBV25-1 with TRBJ2-7; the match to TRBD2 covers 10 bases. CDR3 length: 13 residues. V shed 6 bases, J shed 3 bases, and the junction held 2 bases outside the gene matches. The germline CDR1 and CDR2 sequences are MGHDK and SYGVNS. The CDR3 region is CASRLAGSYEQYF. In DNA form, the CDR3 reads TGTGCCAGCAGACTAGCGGGGAGCTACGAGCAGTACTTC.

This rearrangement joins TRBV19 to TRBJ2-7; D not certain. The germline V gene has CDR1 LNHDA and CDR2 SQIVND (reference sequence). The V end lost 4 bases, the J end lost 0 bases, and 16 bases lay between the germline ends. This CDR3 is 16 amino acids long. CDR3 nucleotides: TGTGCCAGTAGTACGAGACACGGAACAGCCTCCTACGAGCAGTACTTC. It translates to CASSTRHGTASYEQYF.

The chain carries TRBV30 and TRBJ1-6, with D perhaps TRBD1 (5 bases). With 0 bases removed from V and 12 bases from J, the gap between germline ends came to 15 bases. Looked up from germline, CDR1 is GTSNPN and CDR2 is SVGIG (reference sequence). The CDR3 runs 14 residues. CDR3 coding DNA: TGTGCCTGGAGTGTACGAGGGGTTGGGGGACCCCTCCACTTT. Translated, it gives CAWSVRGVGGPLHF.

This chain uses TRBV9 with TRBJ2-1; TRBD1 aligns across 9 bases. This CDR3 comprises 16 residues. Germline values: CDR1 SGDLS, CDR2 YYNGEE. V shed 4 bases, J shed 1 base, and the junction held 6 bases outside the gene matches. The CDR3 coding sequence is TGTGCCAGCAGCCCCCAAGGACAGGGGTCCTACAATGAGCAGTTCTTC. It specifies CASSPQGQGSYNEQFF. The full variable domain, its missing parts supplied by reference TRBV9 and TRBJ2-1, is DSGVTQTPKHLITATGQRVTLRCSPRSGDLSVYWYQQSLDQGLQFLIQYYNGEERAKGNILERFSAQQFPDLHSELNLSSLELGDSALYFCASSPQGQGSYNEQFFGPGTRLTVL.

The genes are TRBV5-1 and TRBJ2-2; 8 nucleotides agree with TRBD1. With V trimmed by 1 base and J by 1 base, 12 bases remained unmatched. The germline V gene has CDR1 SGHRS and CDR2 YFSETQ. This CDR3 spans 19 amino acids. The CDR3 nucleotides read TGCGCCAGCAGCTTGTCAGCAGGGGGCGTATCCTTGAACACCGGGGAGCTGTTTTTT. Its translation is CASSLSAGGVSLNTGELFF.

CDR3: CASRNLDRPNQPQHF. CDR3 bases: TGTGCCAGTAGAAACCTCGACAGGCCAAATCAGCCCCAGCATTTT. The chain uses TRBV19 and TRBJ1-5; D is possibly TRBD1 (6 bases). V lost 6 bases and J lost 4, with 16 bases in between. Germline lookup yields CDR1 LNHDA and CDR2 SQIVND (reference sequence). The CDR3 length is 15 residues.

The V call is TRBV5-5, the J call TRBJ2-1; 8 bases are a match to TRBD1. Losses at the gene ends were 4 bases for V and 12 bases for J; bases not matched to a gene: 9. Germline assignment: CDR1 SGHKS and CDR2 YYEKEE (reference sequence). The CDR3 is 13 residues long. In nucleotides, the CDR3 is TGTGCCAGCAGCCCCCAATCACAGGGGGGGCAGTTCTTC. Residues: CASSPQSQGGQFF.

The chain has TRBV2 and TRBJ2-7; TRBD2 might be the D (6 bases). V lost 3 bases and J lost 3, with 12 bases in between. CDR3 size: 14 residues. Germline V lookup: CDR1 SNHLY, CDR2 FYNNEI. The CDR3 DNA reads TGTGCCAGCAGTGAGACGGGGGTGGTCTACGAGCAGTACTTC. It is translated as CASSETGVVYEQYF. The variable domain in full, completed from reference TRBV2 and TRBJ2-7, reads EPEVTQTPSHQVTQMGQEVILRCVPISNHLYFYWYRQILGQKVEFLVSFYNNEISEKSEIFDDQFSVERPDGSNFTLKIRSTKLEDSAMYFCASSETGVVYEQYFGPGTRLTVT.

The chain joins TRBV5-1 to TRBJ1-2; 8 bases agree with TRBD1. The CDR3 runs to 16 residues. Trimming removed 0 bases from V and 4 bases from J; junction bases left unmatched: 8. Germline V gene lookup returns CDR1 SGHRS and CDR2 YFSETQ. This chain's CDR3 is CASSLGRQGLTYGYTF. CDR3 sequence (DNA): TGCGCCAGCAGCTTGGGGCGACAGGGGCTCACCTATGGCTACACCTTC.

The chain carries TRBV12-3 or TRBV12-4 and TRBJ2-3, with D unresolved. V lost 6 bases and J lost 5, with 6 bases in between. This CDR3 contains 11 residues. The CDR3 nucleotides read TGTGCCAGCAGAAGACAAGATACGCAGTATTTT. Its protein product is CASRRQDTQYF.

This sequence joins TRBV28 and TRBJ1-5; weak D call: TRBD1 (5 bases). The CDR3 spans 16 residues. The V end lost 5 bases, the J end lost 11 bases, and 25 bases lay between the germline ends. Germline-derived CDR1 and CDR2 are MDHEN and SYDVKM. The CDR3 coding sequence is TGTGCCAGCAGTCCATACCTGAAGGGCCCGGGGGGGACCCAGCATTTT. This codes for CASSPYLKGPGGTQHF.

This chain joins TRBV5-8 and TRBJ2-7; D call uncertain. Germline V gives CDR1 SGHTS, CDR2 YDEGEE. CDR3 length equals 12 residues. Trimming took off 5 bases at V and 9 bases at J, with 15 bases between the two ends. The CDR3 here is CASSLTPTGQYF. CDR3 nucleotides: TGTGCCAGCAGTTTAACACCCACTGGGCAGTACTTC.

V gene TRBV5-6 combines with J gene TRBJ2-7; 7 bases are a match to TRBD2. Germline values: CDR1 SGHDT, CDR2 YYEEEE. The CDR3 runs to 15 residues. The V and J ends lost 0 bases and 5 bases, in that order; junction bases with no gene match: 8. CDR3 sequence: CASSLALAGDHEQYF. The CDR3 coding sequence is TGTGCCAGCAGCTTGGCATTGGCGGGAGACCACGAGCAGTACTTC. Full variable domain (rest looked up from reference TRBV5-6 and TRBJ2-7): DAGVTQSPTHLIKTRGQQVTLRCSPKSGHDTVSWYQQALGQGPQFIFQYYEEEERQRGNFPDRFSGHQFPNYSSELNVNALLLGDSALYLCASSLALAGDHEQYFGPGTRLTVT.

V and J are TRBV28 and TRBJ1-1; D ambiguous. V lost 2 bases and J lost 1, with 8 bases in between. Germline assignment: CDR1 MDHEN and CDR2 SYDVKM. CDR3 size: 14 residues. This CDR3 is CASSLGFRNTEAFF. The CDR3 DNA is TGTGCCAGCAGTTTAGGGTTTAGGAACACTGAAGCTTTCTTT.

The gene calls are TRBV20-1 and TRBJ1-5; D unresolved. V lost 3 bases to trimming and J lost 2 bases, with 20 bases between them. Germline V lookup: CDR1 DFQATT, CDR2 SNEGSKA (reference sequence). The CDR3 has 17 amino acids. CDR3 in amino acids: CSASSEEAPVGNQPQHF. The CDR3 DNA follows: TGCAGTGCTAGTTCAGAGGAGGCCCCGGTAGGCAATCAGCCCCAGCATTTT.

The chain links TRBV20-1 to TRBJ1-1; perhaps TRBD1 as D (6 bases). Per the germline V gene, CDR1 is DFQATT and CDR2 is SNEGSKA (reference sequence). CDR3 size: 14 residues. The ends were cut back, 3 bases at V and 8 bases at J, with 19 bases in the middle. The CDR3 loop reads CSASLTGTLREAFF. Here the CDR3 DNA reads TGCAGTGCTAGTTTGACAGGTACTTTAAGAGAAGCTTTCTTT.

In DNA form, the CDR3 reads TGTGCCAGCAGCTGGACAGGGGTCGAGCAGTTCTTC. This encodes CASSWTGVEQFF. J is TRBJ2-1 and V is TRBV5-5, with 9 bases that match TRBD1. The CDR3 sequence is 12 residues long. Per germline, CDR1 SGHKS and CDR2 YYEKEE (reference sequence). Trimming removed 3 bases from V and 10 bases from J; junction bases left unmatched: 2.

This clone was counted between two and nine times. The J gene is TRBJ1-5, the V gene TRBV6-5; D might be TRBD1 (6 bases). V was shortened by 8 bases and J by 6 bases, with 14 bases between the two germline ends. CDR3 length equals 13 residues. CDR1 is MNHEY, CDR2 SVGAGI, per germline. CDR3 sequence: CASSGEGGQPQHF. DNA of the CDR3: TGTGCCAGCTCAGGGGAAGGTGGTCAGCCCCAGCATTTT.

The rearrangement links TRBV5-1 to TRBJ2-5; weak D call: TRBD2 (5 bases). V lost 4 bases and J 3 bases, leaving 13 bases between the germline ends. This CDR3 spans 14 amino acids. Germline assignment: CDR1 SGHRS and CDR2 YFSETQ. As DNA, the CDR3 is TGCGCCAGCAGCCCTTCGGGATCGAAAGAGACCCAGTACTTC. It specifies CASSPSGSKETQYF.

The chain has TRBV29-1 and TRBJ2-1, with 10 bases that match TRBD2. In germline, CDR1 is SQVTM, CDR2 ANQGSEA. The CDR3 has 14 amino acids. Germline trimming cut 5 bases from V and 5 bases from J; bases unmatched to any gene: 6. The CDR3 DNA sequence: TGCAGCGTTTTTTCTAGCGGGGGCCACAATGAGCAGTTCTTC. Amino acids: CSVFSSGGHNEQFF.

J is TRBJ2-1 and V is TRBV11-2; D gene ambiguous. Germline assignment: CDR1 SGHAT and CDR2 FQNNGV. Trimming took 0 bases from V and 9 from J, leaving 12 bases between them. This CDR3 comprises 14 residues. CDR3 DNA sequence: TGTGCCAGCAGCTTAGACCATCTCCATAGTGAGCAGTTCTTC. It codes for CASSLDHLHSEQFF.

The chain couples TRBV2 to TRBJ2-3, with 9 nucleotides matching TRBD2. The CDR3 spans 15 residues. The V and J ends lost 6 bases and 3 bases, in that order; junction bases with no gene match: 7. Germline CDR1 is SNHLY and CDR2 is FYNNEI. The CDR3 loop reads CASRRVTSGTDTQYF. Here the CDR3 DNA reads TGTGCCAGCAGGAGAGTGACTAGCGGAACAGATACGCAGTATTTT.

The V call is TRBV6-5, the J call TRBJ2-1, with 7 bases aligning to TRBD1. The CDR3 runs to 15 residues. Per germline, CDR1 MNHEY and CDR2 SVGAGI. Germline trimming cut 5 bases from V and 1 base from J; bases unmatched to any gene: 5. CDR3 sequence: CASSRQGSSYNEQFF. The DNA for the CDR3 is TGTGCCAGCAGTCGACAGGGTTCGTCCTACAATGAGCAGTTCTTC.

The chain couples TRBV7-8 to TRBJ2-1; 7 bases match TRBD2. The CDR3 runs to 14 residues. In germline, CDR1 is SGHVS, CDR2 FQNEAQ. With V trimmed by 5 bases and J by 8 bases, 9 bases remained unmatched. The CDR3 protein is CASSHRTSRDEQFF. The CDR3 DNA reads as TGTGCCAGCAGCCACAGGACTAGTCGGGATGAGCAGTTCTTC.